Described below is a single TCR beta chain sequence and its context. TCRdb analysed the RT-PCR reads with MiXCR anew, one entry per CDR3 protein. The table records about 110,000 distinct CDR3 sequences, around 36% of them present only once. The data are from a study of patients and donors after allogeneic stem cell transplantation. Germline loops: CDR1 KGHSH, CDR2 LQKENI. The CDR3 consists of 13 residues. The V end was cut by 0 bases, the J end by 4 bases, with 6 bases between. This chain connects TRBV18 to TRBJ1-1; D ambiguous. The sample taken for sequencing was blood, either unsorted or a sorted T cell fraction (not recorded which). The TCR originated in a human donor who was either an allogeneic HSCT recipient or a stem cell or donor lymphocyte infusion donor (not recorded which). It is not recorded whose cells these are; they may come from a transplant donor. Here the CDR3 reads CASSPPGPTEAFF. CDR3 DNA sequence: TGTGCCAGCTCACCACCAGGGCCCACTGAAGCTTTCTTT.